This paragraph reports one T cell receptor beta chain. The data originate from a study of blood T cells in healthy people across ages. For the study at large: Template switching retrieved approximately one barcoded beta molecule for each two T cells.

The length of the CDR3 is 14 residues. Germline V gene lookup returns CDR1 SEHNR and CDR2 FQNEAQ (reference sequence). Deletions cut 3 bases from V and 2 bases from J, with 10 bases between. Primed by a sample-barcoded 5' primer and a J-beta primer mix, a second PCR proceeded for about 6 to 11 cycles. A single record per CDR3 protein comes from TCRdb applying MiXCR to the 5' RACE reads. In the table there are 800,000 to 950,000 distinct CDR3 sequences, 25% to 30% of which are singletons. These data were also reused for a study on T cells of mothers and their children. That report notes: Donors comprised a few healthy Caucasian mothers plus their six children.

This clonotype was sampled from a woman aged 40-49 years in good health. The V gene is TRBV7-9, the J gene TRBJ2-5, with D unclear. The sequenced sample consisted of blood. The CDR3: CASSFGSRQETQYF. The DNA of the CDR3 is TGTGCCAGCAGCTTTGGCAGTCGGCAAGAGACCCAGTACTTC.